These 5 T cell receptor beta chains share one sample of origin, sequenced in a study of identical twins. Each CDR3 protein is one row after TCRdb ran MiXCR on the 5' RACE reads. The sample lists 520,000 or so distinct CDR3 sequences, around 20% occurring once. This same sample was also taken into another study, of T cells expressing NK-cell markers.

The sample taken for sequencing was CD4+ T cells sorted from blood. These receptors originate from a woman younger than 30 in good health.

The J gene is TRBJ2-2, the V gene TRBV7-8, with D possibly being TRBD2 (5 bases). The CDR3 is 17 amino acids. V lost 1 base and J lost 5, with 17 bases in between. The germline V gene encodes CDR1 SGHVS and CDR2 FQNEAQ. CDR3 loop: CASSLGGGGYRTGELFF. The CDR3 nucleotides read TGTGCCAGCAGCTTAGGAGGCGGAGGTTATAGGACCGGGGAGCTGTTTTTT.

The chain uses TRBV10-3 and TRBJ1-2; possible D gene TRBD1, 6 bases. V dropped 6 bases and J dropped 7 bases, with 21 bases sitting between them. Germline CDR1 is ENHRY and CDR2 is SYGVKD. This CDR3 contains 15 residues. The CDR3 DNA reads TGTGCCATCAGACGACAGGCTACGCAAGAGGTTGGCTACACCTTC. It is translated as CAIRRQATQEVGYTF.

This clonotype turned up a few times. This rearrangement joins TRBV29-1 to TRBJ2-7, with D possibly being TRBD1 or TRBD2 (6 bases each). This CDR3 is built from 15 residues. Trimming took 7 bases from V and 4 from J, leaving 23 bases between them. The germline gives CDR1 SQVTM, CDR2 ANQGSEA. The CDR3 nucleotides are TGCAGCGCTTCCCTACAGGGAGGATTCCTTTACGAGCAGTACTTC. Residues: CSASLQGGFLYEQYF.

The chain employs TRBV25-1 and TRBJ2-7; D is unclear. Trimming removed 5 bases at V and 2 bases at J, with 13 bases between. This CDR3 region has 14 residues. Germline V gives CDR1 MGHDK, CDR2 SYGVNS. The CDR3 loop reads CASSSFSDPYEQYF. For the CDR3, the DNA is TGTGCCAGCAGTAGCTTTTCCGACCCCTACGAGCAGTACTTC.

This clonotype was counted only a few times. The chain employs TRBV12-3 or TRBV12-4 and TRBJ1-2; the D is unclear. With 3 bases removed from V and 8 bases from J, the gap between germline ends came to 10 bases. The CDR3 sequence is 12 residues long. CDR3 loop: CASSFGREGYTF. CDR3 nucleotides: TGTGCCAGCAGTTTCGGGCGAGAAGGCTACACCTTC.